The 15 T cell receptor beta chains presented below share a single source sample, sequenced in a study of blood T cell repertoires in COVID-19. Only in-frame clones appear in the TCRdb table, and some are missing; sequencing was by immunoSEQ multiplex PCR. The repertoire holds a few hundred thousand clones, with approximately 90% as singletons. Sequencing used peripheral blood. The receptors come from a woman under 40 who had recovered from COVID-19.

The chain is built from TRBV14 and TRBJ2-1; TRBD2 agrees at 11 bases. The CDR3 is 15 residues long. V gave up 6 bases and J gave up 10 bases; unmatched junction bases: 11. From germline, CDR1 is SGHDN and CDR2 FVKESK. The DNA of the CDR3 is TGTGCCAGCAGACTAGCGGGGGACCCAGCTGAGGAGCAGTTCTTC. Amino acids: CASRLAGDPAEEQFF.

The chain recombines TRBV5-4 with TRBJ2-1; 9 positions agree with TRBD2. CDR1 is SGHNT and CDR2 is YYREEE in the germline V gene (reference sequence). Trimming removed 0 bases from V and 10 bases from J; junction bases left unmatched: 14. The CDR3 is 17 residues long. The CDR3: CASSLELGTSFPEEQFF. The CDR3 nucleotides are TGTGCCAGCAGCTTGGAATTAGGGACTAGCTTTCCCGAAGAGCAGTTCTTC. The full variable domain, with the rest looked up from reference TRBV5-4 and TRBJ2-1, is ETGVTQSPTHLIKTRGQQVTLRCSSQSGHNTVSWYQQALGQGPQFIFQYYREEENGRGNFPPRFSGLQFPNYSSELNVNALELDDSALYLCASSLELGTSFPEEQFFGPGTRLTVL.

The V gene is TRBV14, the J gene TRBJ2-7, with D hard to call. Germline V gives CDR1 SGHDN, CDR2 FVKESK. The CDR3 extends over 14 amino acids. Trimming stripped 8 bases from V and 0 bases from J, with 14 bases between. The CDR3 here is CASPPLQSSYEQYF. CDR3 coding DNA: TGTGCCAGCCCCCCATTACAGAGCTCCTACGAGCAGTACTTC.

This rearrangement joins TRBV29-1 to TRBJ2-1, with 7 bases lining up with TRBD2. CDR3 length equals 12 residues. V lost 3 bases, J lost 10 bases, and 6 bases stayed unmatched. From germline, CDR1 is SQVTM and CDR2 ANQGSEA. The CDR3 DNA sequence: TGCAGCGTTGAGCGGGACTACCAAGAGCAGTTCTTC. Protein sequence: CSVERDYQEQFF.

The rearrangement uses TRBV2 and TRBJ2-1, with D maybe TRBD1 (5 bases). CDR1 and CDR2 (germline): SNHLY, FYNNEI. This CDR3 comprises 12 residues. V was trimmed by 4 bases and J by 10 bases, leaving 11 bases between them. CDR3 in DNA: TGTGCCAGCAGTGGACAGTTTCGGGAGCAGTTCTTC. Protein product: CASSGQFREQFF.

This sequence joins TRBV6-5 and TRBJ2-7; 10 bases map to TRBD1. V trimming: 6 bases; J trimming: 9 bases; junction bases outside the gene matches: 11. Germline CDR1 and CDR2: MNHEY and SVGAGI. The CDR3 has 14 amino acids. CDR3 sequence reads: CASSPSGGQGTQYF. In DNA, the CDR3 is TGTGCCAGCAGCCCCTCGGGGGGACAGGGGACGCAGTACTTC.

This chain uses TRBV30 with TRBJ1-2, with D possibly TRBD1 on 5 matching bases. V was pared by 5 bases and J by 7 bases, with 14 bases between. Germline assignment: CDR1 GTSNPN and CDR2 SVGIG (reference sequence). The CDR3 has 12 amino acids. The CDR3 loop is CAWEEWGVGYTF. CDR3 in DNA: TGTGCCTGGGAGGAGTGGGGGGTTGGCTACACCTTC.

Only a few counts were recorded for this clone. The V call is TRBV11-3, the J call TRBJ1-1, with TRBD1 matching 10 bases. CDR1 is SGHNT, CDR2 YENEEA, per germline. The CDR3 is made up of 17 amino acids. Trimming cost V 4 bases and J 5 bases; bases outside gene matches: 13. The CDR3 region is CASSYRDRGFSWTEAFF. CDR3 DNA sequence: TGTGCCAGCAGCTACCGGGACAGGGGTTTCAGTTGGACTGAAGCTTTCTTT. The entire variable domain, with the rest obtained from reference TRBV11-3 and TRBJ1-1, is as follows: EAGVVQSPRYKIIEKKQPVAFWCNPISGHNTLYWYLQNLGQGPELLIRYENEEAVDDSQLPKDRFSAERLKGVDSTLKIQPAELGDSAVYLCASSYRDRGFSWTEAFFGQGTRLTVV.

This chain links TRBV7-3 with TRBJ2-2; D remains ambiguous. Trimming pared 1 base from V and 6 bases from J, leaving 6 bases between. The length of the CDR3 is 13 residues. From germline, CDR1 is SGHTA and CDR2 FQGTGA. The CDR3 protein is CASSLSSAGELFF. In DNA, the CDR3 is TGTGCCAGCAGCTTAAGTTCCGCCGGGGAGCTGTTTTTT.

The chain couples TRBV5-1 to TRBJ2-5, with D perhaps TRBD1 (5 bases). CDR1 and CDR2 from the germline V gene are SGHRS and YFSETQ. The germline V and J ends were trimmed by 0 bases and 2 bases, with 8 bases remaining between them. There are 14 residues in the CDR3. CDR3 in amino acids: CASSLVQVQETQYF. In nucleotides, the CDR3 is TGCGCCAGCAGCTTGGTACAGGTACAAGAGACCCAGTACTTC.

V usage is TRBV5-1 and J usage is TRBJ2-2; 13 nucleotides match TRBD2. Losses at the gene ends were 0 bases for V and 3 bases for J; bases not matched to a gene: 5. This CDR3 contains 18 residues. CDR1 is SGHRS and CDR2 is YFSETQ in the germline V gene. This CDR3 is CASSLARLAGGDTGELFF. The CDR3 DNA reads as TGCGCCAGCAGCTTGGCCCGACTAGCGGGGGGAGACACCGGGGAGCTGTTTTTT.

This chain's CDR3 is CASSFDRGLTDTQYF. The DNA of the CDR3 is TGTGCCAGCAGTTTCGACAGGGGGTTAACAGATACGCAGTATTTT. The V gene is TRBV27, the J gene TRBJ2-3; 9 bases agree with TRBD1. V shed 3 bases and J 3 bases; nucleotides not matched to a gene: 4. This CDR3 comprises 15 residues. Germline assignment: CDR1 MNHEY and CDR2 SMNVEV (reference sequence).

The V call is TRBV5-1, the J call TRBJ1-2; D is perhaps TRBD1 (6 bases). Looked up from germline, CDR1 is SGHRS and CDR2 is YFSETQ. CDR3 length equals 15 residues. V was cut by 0 bases and J by 4 bases, with 13 bases left in between. CDR3 sequence: CASSLVAGAGYGYTF. The CDR3 bases are TGCGCCAGCAGCTTGGTGGCAGGGGCCGGCTATGGCTACACCTTC.

The chain couples TRBV6-4 to TRBJ2-3; D may be TRBD2 (5 bases). CDR1 MRHNA and CDR2 SNTAGT come from the germline V gene. V was pared by 3 bases and J by 7 bases, with 11 bases between. This CDR3 contains 13 residues. CDR3 amino acids: CASSEEGANTQYF. The CDR3 region has the DNA TGTGCCAGCAGTGAAGAGGGCGCGAATACGCAGTATTTT.

The chain links TRBV5-5 to TRBJ1-5; 8 positions agree with TRBD1. The germline gives CDR1 SGHKS, CDR2 YYEKEE (reference sequence). With V trimmed by 2 bases and J by 5 bases, 6 bases remained unmatched. The CDR3 is 15 amino acids. The CDR3 sequence is CASSFSGGQDQPQHF. DNA for the CDR3: TGTGCCAGCAGCTTTTCGGGGGGACAGGATCAGCCCCAGCATTTT.